Following are 8 T cell receptor beta chains from one sample sequenced in a study of T cell clones after liver transplantation. Libraries were prepared by immunoSEQ multiplex PCR; TCRdb keeps only in-frame clonotypes and omits some of them. The sample lists around 20,000 clones, approximately 90% occurring once. The source material was CD8+ T cells from blood, sampled around 42 months after liver transplant. These receptors originate from a human patient who received a liver transplant. These T cells may partly come from the graft donor.

This clone was found once. V usage is TRBV6-7 and J usage is TRBJ2-7; 8 bases match TRBD2. TRBV6-7 is an ORF, and what it does is uncertain. The V segment lost 10 bases and the J segment 2 bases; nucleotides outside the gene matches: 16. The CDR3 is 16 amino acids. CDR3 residues: CATPRDTGGFTYEQYF. CDR3 coding DNA: TGTGCCACCCCCCGCGATACGGGGGGGTTCACCTACGAGCAGTACTTC.

The CDR3: CASLGDSGNTIYF. The CDR3 bases are TGTGCCTCCCTTGGGGACTCTGGAAACACCATATATTTT. The chain recombines TRBV30 with TRBJ1-3, with D uncertain. The V and J ends lost 7 bases and 0 bases respectively, with 10 bases between them. This CDR3 contains 13 residues. The germline gives CDR1 GTSNPN, CDR2 SVGIG (reference sequence).

The J gene is TRBJ1-1, the V gene TRBV28; D gene unclear. The V end lost 5 bases, the J end lost 8 bases, and 12 bases lay between the germline ends. Germline V gene data show CDR1 as MDHEN and CDR2 as SYDVKM. CDR3 length equals 12 residues. The CDR3 loop is CASSQNLKEAFF. In DNA, the CDR3 is TGTGCCAGCAGTCAAAATCTCAAGGAAGCTTTCTTT.

The CDR3 spells CASSLTGGMNTEAFF. The DNA of the CDR3 is TGTGCCAGCAGCTTAACAGGAGGCATGAACACTGAAGCTTTCTTT. The rearrangement uses TRBV7-9 and TRBJ1-1; possibly TRBD1 for D (5 bases). Germline CDR1 is SEHNR and CDR2 is FQNEAQ (reference sequence). Between the trimmed V and J ends, which lost 2 bases and 0 bases, there was a span of 10 bases. The CDR3 is 15 amino acids. The complete variable domain, with remaining parts taken from reference TRBV7-9 and TRBJ1-1, reads DTGVSQNPRHKITKRGQNVTFRCDPISEHNRLYWYRQTLGQGPEFLTYFQNEAQLEKSRLLSDRFSAERPKGSFSTLEIQRTEQGDSAMYLCASSLTGGMNTEAFFGQGTRLTVV.

The chain has TRBV5-4 and TRBJ2-6, with D unclear. The CDR3 runs 17 residues. Germline V gene sequence: CDR1 SGHNT, CDR2 YYREEE (reference sequence). Deletions cut 7 bases from V and 5 bases from J, with 22 bases between. CDR3 amino acids: CASLGIARQSRANVLTF. The CDR3 region has the DNA TGTGCCAGCCTTGGTATCGCCAGACAAAGTCGGGCCAACGTCCTGACTTTC.

This clone has only one observation. The chain combines TRBV4-1 with TRBJ1-4; D gene ambiguous. The germline gives CDR1 MGHRA, CDR2 YSYEKL. CDR3 length: 16 amino acids. The V gene lost 0 bases and the J gene lost 6 bases, with 14 bases spanning the gap. This CDR3 reads CASSQEGAGWDEKLFF. CDR3 sequence (DNA): TGCGCCAGCAGCCAAGAGGGCGCCGGGTGGGATGAAAAACTGTTTTTT.

The V gene is TRBV5-6, the J gene TRBJ1-1; perhaps TRBD1 as D (5 bases). This CDR3 spans 14 amino acids. V shed 2 bases and J shed 7 bases, with 15 bases lying between them. Germline V lookup: CDR1 SGHDT, CDR2 YYEEEE. The DNA for the CDR3 is TGTGCCAGCAGCTTCACCCCTGGGGCTGGTGAAGCTTTCTTT. As protein: CASSFTPGAGEAFF. Together with reference TRBV5-6 and TRBJ1-1, the CDR3 gives the full variable domain: DAGVTQSPTHLIKTRGQQVTLRCSPKSGHDTVSWYQQALGQGPQFIFQYYEEEERQRGNFPDRFSGHQFPNYSSELNVNALLLGDSALYLCASSFTPGAGEAFFGQGTRLTVV.

The rearrangement links TRBV27 to TRBJ2-2; 11 nucleotides align to TRBD2. CDR3 length: 17 amino acids. Germline CDR1 and CDR2: MNHEY and SMNVEV (reference sequence). The V segment lost 5 bases and the J segment 1 base; nucleotides outside the gene matches: 6. The CDR3 DNA follows: TGTGCCAGCAGTCTAATGACTAGCGGGGTGAACACCGGGGAGCTGTTTTTT. Its protein is CASSLMTSGVNTGELFF.